The source of this T cell receptor (beta chain) is a study of T cell responses to AZD1222 COVID-19 vaccine. Study-wide points: Reportedly, nearly half of unique spike TCRs recognized epitopes outside B.1.351/B.1.1.7 mutations.

This clone was detected once. Its antigen remains unknown. The V end was cut by 5 bases, the J end by 2 bases, with 10 bases between. Germline V gene data show CDR1 as MDHEN and CDR2 as SYDVKM. The CDR3 sequence is 13 residues long. The assay was immunoSEQ multiplex PCR, and TCRdb's table has in-frame clones only and misses some. The table has about 110,000 clones, less than 90% seen once. This rearrangement joins TRBV28 to TRBJ2-7; D not resolved. The material was peripheral blood, obtained on day 0 of AZD1222 vaccination. This TCR derives from an adult in good health. The CDR3 nucleotides are TGTGCCAGCAGTCCAGCATTGGCCTACGAGCAGTACTTC. Amino acids: CASSPALAYEQYF.